This TCR beta chain stems from a study of blood T cell repertoires in COVID-19. Study summary: Specimens from acute and convalescent COVID-19 originated in the United States, Italy and Spain. Nucleic acid was either cDNA or gDNA, and it came from T cells, B-cell-depleted T cells, or PBMCs.

As originally analysed: From reference gene primer amplification, estimates of nucleated cell counts were derived. Sequenced by immunoSEQ multiplex PCR; TCRdb stores in-frame clones only, minus some. V and J calls and clone size come straight from that table; D and trimming were deduced from the DNA. The sample records 100,000 to 150,000 clones, roughly 84% being singletons. The CDR3 covers 16 residues. CDR1 SGHDT and CDR2 YYEEEE come from the germline V gene. Trimming shortened V by 0 bases and J by 5 bases, and 17 bases separated the two germline ends. The chain joins TRBV5-6 to TRBJ1-2, with D unresolved. Input material: peripheral blood. This sequence was found in a woman in her 30s who had recovered from COVID-19. Written as DNA, the CDR3 is TGTGCCAGCAGCTTGGAGCGGGGAATCAGGCATTATGGCTACACCTTC. This codes for CASSLERGIRHYGYTF. The full variable domain, completed using reference TRBV5-6 and TRBJ1-2, is DAGVTQSPTHLIKTRGQQVTLRCSPKSGHDTVSWYQQALGQGPQFIFQYYEEEERQRGNFPDRFSGHQFPNYSSELNVNALLLGDSALYLCASSLERGIRHYGYTFGSGTRLTVV.